This is a list of T cell receptor beta chains from one sample in a study of CXCR3-negative and CXCR3-positive naive CD8 T cells. After re-calling the 5' RACE reads, TCRdb lists one entry per CDR3 protein, DNA absent. This sample's table reports 50,000 to 65,000 distinct CDR3 sequences. Sequenced: naive CXCR3- CD8+ T cells from blood. These TCRs come from a human donor in good health. Some clones in this sample may be carry-over from other donors' samples. Each CDR3 is given with its conserved first and last residue. Part of the rows lack a size; the others show once, few, many or a class for expanded clones.

13 - TRBJ1-2 TRBV29-1 CSVDPGQTLGYTF
14 - TRBJ1-5 TRBV7-8 CASSLGGPLGPQHF
14 - TRBJ2-3 TRBV28 CASNTLRRTDTQYF
15 - TRBJ2-7 TRBV7-6 CASSFDGGANYEQYF
15 - TRBJ1-1 TRBV4-3 CASSQETGGNTEAFF
12 - TRBJ2-7 TRBV7-9 CASSLAAGEQYF
13 - TRBJ2-7 TRBV20-1 CSASGDSDYEQYF
14 - TRBJ1-1 TRBV12-3/TRBV12-4 CASRWAFLGAEAFF
14 - TRBJ1-2 TRBV6-5 CASSYSSGNYGYTF
14 - TRBJ2-5 TRBV20-1 CSARVFLGQETQYF
17 - TRBJ1-2 TRBV7-9 CASMGWVSWAQSYGYTF
18 - TRBJ1-2 TRBV29-1 CSVEVVINPRTGGLSLTF
16 - TRBJ2-6 TRBV6-6 CASSGQGLDGANVLTF
12 - TRBJ1-1 TRBV29-1 CSARDRGGQAFF
15 - TRBJ2-7 TRBV4-3 CASSQDWPGAYEQYF
15 - TRBJ2-7 TRBV4-2 CASSQDLAIPHEQYF
15 - TRBJ2-1 TRBV2 CASSERDYYYNEQFF
16 - TRBJ1-5 TRBV3-1 CASSQGWTVGNQPQHF
17 - TRBJ2-1 TRBV7-8 CASSLVLAGSSYNEQFF
14 - TRBJ2-1 TRBV24-1 CATDSGEPTDEQFF
13 - TRBJ2-1 TRBV5-1 CASRTELAVEQFF
11 - TRBJ2-1 TRBV27 CASSLGAWQFF
14 - TRBJ2-7 TRBV29-1 CSVESPSPQIEQYF
15 - TRBJ2-1 TRBV13 CASSRIAGDYNEQFF
16 - TRBJ2-7 TRBV14 CASSQQDGTSAFEQYF
11 - TRBJ2-7 TRBV6-2/TRBV6-3 CASSNAYEQYF
13 - TRBJ2-7 TRBV29-1 CSVKVSSSYEQYF
14 - TRBJ1-1 TRBV19 CASSMQPGHTEAFF
14 - TRBJ2-1 TRBV28 CASSPRQGLNEQFF
14 - TRBJ1-5 TRBV27 CASSLVAGNQPQHF
15 - TRBJ2-7 TRBV4-1 CASSQEGRRVYEQYF
14 - TRBJ1-4 TRBV29-1 CSVEDRRGNEKLFF
14 - TRBJ2-7 TRBV20-1 CSARVTSGINEQYF
15 - TRBJ2-3 TRBV29-1 CSVELPPGAVDTQYF
12 - TRBJ2-6 TRBV29-1 CSVVSGANVLTF
14 - TRBJ2-1 TRBV30 CAWRDESSYNEQFF
13 - TRBJ1-2 TRBV29-1 CSAPATSRGGYTF
17 - TRBJ2-3 TRBV20-1 CSASGLNIGGATDTQYF
17 - TRBJ2-5 TRBV7-7 CASSRKPRDKFQETQYF
16 - TRBJ2-3 TRBV5-1 CASSLNGGRRTDTQYF
14 medium-sized TRBJ1-1 TRBV6-5 CASSYSSGYTEAFF
16 - TRBJ1-1 TRBV6-5 CASSLGTGGTRTEAFF
13 - TRBJ1-5 TRBV7-9 CASSLGSGGPQHF
14 - TRBJ2-7 TRBV23-1 CASRGETDYYEQYF
14 - TRBJ2-5 TRBV6-5 CASSYSLNQETQYF
13 - TRBJ1-1 TRBV6-2/TRBV6-3 CASNDRQSTEAFF
11 - TRBJ2-1 TRBV5-5 CGSSLSAGEFF
15 - TRBJ2-1 TRBV7-9 CASSLVLGRPSEQFF
13 - TRBJ1-1 TRBV29-1 CSVVQPMNTVAFF
15 - TRBJ2-1 TRBV29-1 CSVEGTVSSYNEQFF
14 - TRBJ2-5 TRBV6-1 CASSDPGMQETQYF
17 - TRBJ2-3 TRBV7-6 CASSLEPAGGPTDTQYF
14 - TRBJ2-3 TRBV4-3 CASSQDRTDHTQYF